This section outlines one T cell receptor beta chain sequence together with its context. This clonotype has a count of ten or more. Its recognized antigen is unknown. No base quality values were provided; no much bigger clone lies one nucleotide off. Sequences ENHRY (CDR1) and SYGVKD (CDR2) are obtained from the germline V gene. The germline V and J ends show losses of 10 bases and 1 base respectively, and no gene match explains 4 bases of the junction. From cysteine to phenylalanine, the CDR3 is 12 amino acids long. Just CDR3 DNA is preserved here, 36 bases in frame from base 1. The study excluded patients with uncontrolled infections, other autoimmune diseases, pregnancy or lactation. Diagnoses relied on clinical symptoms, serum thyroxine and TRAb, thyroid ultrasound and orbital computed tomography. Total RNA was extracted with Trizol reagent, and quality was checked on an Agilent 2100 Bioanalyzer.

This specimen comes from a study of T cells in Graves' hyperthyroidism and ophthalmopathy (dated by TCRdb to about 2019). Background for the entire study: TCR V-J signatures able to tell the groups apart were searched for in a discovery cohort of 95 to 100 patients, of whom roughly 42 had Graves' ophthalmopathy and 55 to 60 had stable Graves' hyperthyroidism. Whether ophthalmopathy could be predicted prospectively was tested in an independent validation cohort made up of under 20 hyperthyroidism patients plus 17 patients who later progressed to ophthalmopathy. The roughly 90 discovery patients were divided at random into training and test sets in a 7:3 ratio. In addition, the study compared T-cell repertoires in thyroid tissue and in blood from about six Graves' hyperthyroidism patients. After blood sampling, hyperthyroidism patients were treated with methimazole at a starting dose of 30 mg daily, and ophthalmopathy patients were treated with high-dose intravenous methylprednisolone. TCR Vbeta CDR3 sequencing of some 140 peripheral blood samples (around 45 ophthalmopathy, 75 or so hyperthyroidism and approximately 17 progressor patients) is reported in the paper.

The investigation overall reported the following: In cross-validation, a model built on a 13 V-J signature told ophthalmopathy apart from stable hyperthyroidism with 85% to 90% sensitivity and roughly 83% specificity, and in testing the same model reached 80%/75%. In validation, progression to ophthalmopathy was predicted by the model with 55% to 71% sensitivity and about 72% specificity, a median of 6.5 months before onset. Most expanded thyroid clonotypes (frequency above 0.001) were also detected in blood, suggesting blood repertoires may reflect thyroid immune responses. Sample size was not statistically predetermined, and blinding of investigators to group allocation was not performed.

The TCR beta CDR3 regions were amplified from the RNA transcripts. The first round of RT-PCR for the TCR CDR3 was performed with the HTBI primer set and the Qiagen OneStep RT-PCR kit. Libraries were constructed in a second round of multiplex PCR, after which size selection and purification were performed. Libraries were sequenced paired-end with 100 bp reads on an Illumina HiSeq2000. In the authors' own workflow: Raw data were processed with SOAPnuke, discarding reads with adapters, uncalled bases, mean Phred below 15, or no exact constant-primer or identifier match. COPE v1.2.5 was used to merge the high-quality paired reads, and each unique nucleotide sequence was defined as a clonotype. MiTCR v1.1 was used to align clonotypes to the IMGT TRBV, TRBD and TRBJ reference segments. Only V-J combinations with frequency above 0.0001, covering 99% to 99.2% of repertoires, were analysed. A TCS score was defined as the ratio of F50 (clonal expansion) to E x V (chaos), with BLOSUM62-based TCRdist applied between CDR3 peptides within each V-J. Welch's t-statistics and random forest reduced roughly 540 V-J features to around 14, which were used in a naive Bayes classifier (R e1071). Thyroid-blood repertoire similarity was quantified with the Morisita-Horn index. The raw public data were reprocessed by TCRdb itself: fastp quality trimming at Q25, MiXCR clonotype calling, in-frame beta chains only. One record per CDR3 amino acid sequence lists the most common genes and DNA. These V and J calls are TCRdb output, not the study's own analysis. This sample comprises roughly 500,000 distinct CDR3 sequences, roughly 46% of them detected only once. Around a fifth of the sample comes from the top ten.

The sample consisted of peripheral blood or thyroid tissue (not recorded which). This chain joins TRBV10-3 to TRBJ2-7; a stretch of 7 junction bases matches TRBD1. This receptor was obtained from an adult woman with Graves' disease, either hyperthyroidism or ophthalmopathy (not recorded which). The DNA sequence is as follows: TGTGCCACGACAGGGCAATCCTACGAGCAGTACTTC. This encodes CATTGQSYEQYF.